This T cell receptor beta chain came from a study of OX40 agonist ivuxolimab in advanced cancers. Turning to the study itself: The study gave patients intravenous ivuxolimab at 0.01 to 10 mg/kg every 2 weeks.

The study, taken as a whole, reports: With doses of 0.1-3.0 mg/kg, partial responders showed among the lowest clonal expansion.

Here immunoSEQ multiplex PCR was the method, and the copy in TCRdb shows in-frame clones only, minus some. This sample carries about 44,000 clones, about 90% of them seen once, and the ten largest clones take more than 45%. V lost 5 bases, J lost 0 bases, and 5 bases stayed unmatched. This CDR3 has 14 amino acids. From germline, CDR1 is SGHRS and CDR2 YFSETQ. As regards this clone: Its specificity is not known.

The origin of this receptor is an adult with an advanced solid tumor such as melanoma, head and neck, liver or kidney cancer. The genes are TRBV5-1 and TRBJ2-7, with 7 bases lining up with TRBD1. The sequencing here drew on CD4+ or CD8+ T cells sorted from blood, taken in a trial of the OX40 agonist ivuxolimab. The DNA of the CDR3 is TGCGCCAGCAGTGACAGGGATGGCTCCTACGAGCAGTACTTC. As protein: CASSDRDGSYEQYF. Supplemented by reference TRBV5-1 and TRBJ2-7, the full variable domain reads KAGVTQTPRYLIKTRGQQVTLSCSPISGHRSVSWYQQTPGQGLQFLFEYFSETQRNKGNFPGRFSGRQFSNSRSEMNVSTLELGDSALYLCASSDRDGSYEQYFGPGTRLTVT.